This passage covers 15 T cell receptor beta chains from one sample sequenced in a study of vaccination and CD4 T cells after COVID-19. The study sequenced cultured CD4+ T cell DNA using the Oncomine TCR Beta short-read assay. TCRdb fed the PCR reads into MiXCR, producing one record per CDR3 protein. In the table there are about 18,000 distinct CDR3 sequences, about 77% of which are singletons. Treatment indicated: approximately 10-day PBMC culture with coronavirus spike peptide pools or control peptides (ViraFEST assay). Antigen specificity for these receptors is unknown. The material was CD4+ T cells from blood, cultured in vitro, obtained after SARS-CoV-2 vaccination. The source of these receptors is a human donor who received a COVID-19 vaccine.

This chain joins TRBV7-8 and TRBJ1-2; 7 positions match TRBD1. Germline assignment: CDR1 SGHVS and CDR2 FQNEAQ. CDR3 length: 15 residues. V was pared by 0 bases and J by 7 bases, with 8 bases of the junction left unmatched. The CDR3 here is CASSLANTGVGGYTF. The CDR3 DNA reads TGTGCCAGCAGCTTAGCTAACACAGGGGTAGGTGGCTACACCTTC. Based on the CDR3 plus reference TRBV7-8 and TRBJ1-2, the full variable domain is GAGVSQSPRYKVAKRGQDVALRCDPISGHVSLFWYQQALGQGPEFLTYFQNEAQLDKSGLPSDRFFAERPEGSVSTLKIQRTQQEDSAVYLCASSLANTGVGGYTFGSGTRLTVV.

The chain links TRBV2 to TRBJ1-5, with 9 positions matching TRBD1. The CDR3 has 15 residues. Trimming at V came to 8 bases and at J to 1 base, leaving 6 bases not matched to a gene. Germline loops: CDR1 SNHLY, CDR2 FYNNEI. This CDR3 reads CASRPDRGSNQPQHF. As DNA, the CDR3 is TGTGCCAGCCGCCCGGACAGGGGAAGCAATCAGCCCCAGCATTTT.

The chain uses TRBV20-1 and TRBJ1-6, with D perhaps TRBD1 (5 bases). Germline-derived CDR1 and CDR2 are DFQATT and SNEGSKA (reference sequence). V was cut by 3 bases and J by 6 bases, with 15 bases left in between. The CDR3 is made up of 15 amino acids. CDR3: CSARERGFGNSPLHF. For the CDR3, the DNA is TGCAGTGCTAGGGAAAGGGGCTTTGGTAATTCACCCCTCCACTTT.

This clonotype appeared once. This chain connects TRBV6-1 to TRBJ1-5, with unresolved D. The CDR3 is 15 residues long. Germline V gene sequence: CDR1 MNHNS, CDR2 SASEGT. Deletions cut 4 bases from V and 0 bases from J, with 10 bases between. DNA for the CDR3: TGTGCCAGCAGTGTAGCAGTCTATAGCAATCAGCCCCAGCATTTT. This codes for CASSVAVYSNQPQHF.

This chain joins TRBV20-1 and TRBJ2-1; D is unclear. The CDR3 has 14 amino acids. Germline V gene data show CDR1 as DFQATT and CDR2 as SNEGSKA (reference sequence). V was trimmed by 3 bases and J by 8 bases, leaving 17 bases between them. The CDR3 bases are TGCAGTGCTAGGGCGACCTTCTTGATAGATGAGCAGTTCTTC. Its translation: CSARATFLIDEQFF.

This sequence joins TRBV24-1 and TRBJ2-5, with D uncertain. The CDR3 loop spans 13 amino acids. The germline V gene has CDR1 KGHDR and CDR2 SFDVKD. Between the trimmed V and J ends, which lost 5 bases and 5 bases, there was a span of 11 bases. Written as DNA, the CDR3 is TGTGCCACCAGTGGTATATACGGGGAGACCCAGTACTTC. Protein sequence: CATSGIYGETQYF.

This clonotype was detected only a few times. The chain carries TRBV21-1 and TRBJ1-6; the D call of TRBD1 is as the table states it, not checked on the DNA. TRBV21-1 is annotated as a pseudogene. The CDR3 is 17 residues long. The CDR3 loop reads CASSKVRDRRRSSPLHF. The DNA for the CDR3 is TGTGCCAGCAGCAAAGTACGGGACAGACGGAGGAGTTCACCCCTCCACTTT.

Points on this clonotype: The junction differs from germline at one of its ends, possibly a read error. The chain links TRBV6-1 to TRBJ2-3; 7 bases align to TRBD2. Germline V gene sequence: CDR1 MNHNS, CDR2 SASEGT. There are 19 residues in the CDR3. The CDR3 DNA follows: TGTGCGAGCAGCCGAAGCGCATGGGGGGGAGAACCTAGCACAGATACGCAGTATTTT. It yields the protein CASSRSAWGGEPSTDTQYF.

This clonotype has a single count. J is TRBJ1-2 and V is TRBV24-1, with D perhaps TRBD1 (5 bases). The CDR3 has 15 residues. Trimming removed 0 bases from V and 7 bases from J, with 14 bases in between. Germline V gene lookup returns CDR1 KGHDR and CDR2 SFDVKD. CDR3 DNA: TGTGCCACCAGTGATTTGCCGGGGGATGGAGGTGGCTACACCTTC. It specifies CATSDLPGDGGGYTF.

V gene TRBV19 combines with J gene TRBJ1-5; 7 bases match TRBD1. This CDR3 is 14 amino acids long. V gave up 5 bases and J gave up 5 bases; unmatched junction bases: 6. Germline V gene lookup returns CDR1 LNHDA and CDR2 SQIVND (reference sequence). In DNA form, the CDR3 reads TGTGCCAGTAGTGATCGACAGGGCTATCAGCCCCAGCATTTT. Amino acids: CASSDRQGYQPQHF.

This chain joins TRBV19 and TRBJ1-6, with TRBD1 identical over 8 bases. CDR1 is LNHDA and CDR2 is SQIVND in the germline V gene (reference sequence). This CDR3 is built from 13 residues. Unmatched junction bases numbered 6, after V lost 7 bases and J lost 10 bases. In nucleotides, the CDR3 is TGTGCCAGTACGGACAGGGCAAACTCACCCCTCCACTTT. Protein: CASTDRANSPLHF.

This clonotype was counted only a few times. This chain connects TRBV30 to TRBJ1-2; D is undetermined. The V and J ends lost 7 bases and 4 bases respectively, with 22 bases between them. CDR1 is GTSNPN and CDR2 is SVGIG in the germline V gene (reference sequence). The CDR3 loop spans 15 amino acids. The CDR3 is CASEQRAGLGYGYTF. The CDR3 DNA follows: TGTGCCTCAGAGCAACGAGCCGGTTTGGGCTATGGCTACACCTTC.

The genes are TRBV19 and TRBJ1-2; unclear D gene. V was clipped by 5 bases and J by 8 bases, with 12 bases between them. The CDR3 has 12 amino acids. Germline assignment: CDR1 LNHDA and CDR2 SQIVND (reference sequence). This CDR3 reads CASSYSDFGYTF. In nucleotides, the CDR3 is TGTGCCAGTAGTTATTCGGACTTCGGCTACACCTTC.

V and J are TRBV28 and TRBJ2-7, with TRBD1 matching over 11 bases. From germline, CDR1 is MDHEN and CDR2 SYDVKM. Trimming at V came to 10 bases and at J to 2 bases, leaving 4 bases not matched to a gene. The CDR3 extends over 13 amino acids. CDR3 amino acids: CATLDRGPYEQYF. The DNA of the CDR3 is TGTGCCACCCTGGACAGGGGGCCCTACGAGCAGTACTTC.

V gene TRBV30 combines with J gene TRBJ1-1; D unresolved. V was trimmed by 2 bases and J by 4 bases, leaving 14 bases between them. This CDR3 contains 14 residues. Looked up from germline, CDR1 is GTSNPN and CDR2 is SVGIG (reference sequence). The CDR3 DNA reads as TGTGCCTGGAGTCCACATGTAGAGTCCACTGAAGCTTTCTTT. Its translation: CAWSPHVESTEAFF.